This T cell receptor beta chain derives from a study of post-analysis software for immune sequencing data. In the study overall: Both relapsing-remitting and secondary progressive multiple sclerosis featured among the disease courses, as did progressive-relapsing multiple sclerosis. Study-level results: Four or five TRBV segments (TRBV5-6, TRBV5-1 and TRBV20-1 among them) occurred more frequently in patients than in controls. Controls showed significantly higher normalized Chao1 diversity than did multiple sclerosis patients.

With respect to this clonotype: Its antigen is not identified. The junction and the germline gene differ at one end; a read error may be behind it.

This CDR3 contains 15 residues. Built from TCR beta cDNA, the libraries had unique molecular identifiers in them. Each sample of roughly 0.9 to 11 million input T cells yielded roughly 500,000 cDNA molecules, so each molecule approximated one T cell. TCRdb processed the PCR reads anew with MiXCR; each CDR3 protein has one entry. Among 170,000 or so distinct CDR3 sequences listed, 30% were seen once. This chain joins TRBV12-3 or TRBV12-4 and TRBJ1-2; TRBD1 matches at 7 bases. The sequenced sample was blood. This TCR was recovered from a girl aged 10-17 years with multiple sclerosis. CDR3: CASNLARQGQYGYTF. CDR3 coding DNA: TGTGCCAGCAATTTAGCCCGACAGGGCCAGTATGGCTACACCTTC.